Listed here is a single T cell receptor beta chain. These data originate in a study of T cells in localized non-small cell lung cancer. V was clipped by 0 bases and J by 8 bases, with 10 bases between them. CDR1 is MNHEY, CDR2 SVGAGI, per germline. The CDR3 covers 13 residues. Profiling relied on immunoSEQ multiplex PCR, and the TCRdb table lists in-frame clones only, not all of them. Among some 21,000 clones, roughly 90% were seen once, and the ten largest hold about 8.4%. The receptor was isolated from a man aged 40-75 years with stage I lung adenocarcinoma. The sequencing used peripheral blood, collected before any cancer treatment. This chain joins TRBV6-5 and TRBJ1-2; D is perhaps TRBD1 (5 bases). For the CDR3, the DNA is TGTGCCAGCAGTTACTCGGCGGGACGAGGCTACACCTTC. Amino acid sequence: CASSYSAGRGYTF.